This TCR beta chain was identified in a study of beta chain features in type 1 diabetes. Overall study results and limits: Insertions were fewer and deletions more numerous at VDJ junctions in type 1 diabetes patients. Patients with Type 1 diabetes showed moderately but significantly shorter TCRB CDR3s in all four CD4+ subsets.

As for this clone: Its antigen is as yet unknown. This sample includes further DNA sequences coding for the same CDR3.

Purity of each sorted population was above 95%. The CDR3 extends over 13 amino acids. Germline V gene sequence: CDR1 KGHSH, CDR2 LQKENI. V shed 0 bases and J shed 4 bases, with 5 bases lying between them. Expressed TCRB transcripts were sequenced because the isolated RNA had all been reverse transcribed beforehand. Measured with immunoSEQ multiplex PCR; TCRdb has only the in-frame clones, and not every one. This table has 250,000 to 350,000 clones, about 13% appearing once. This TCR came from a man aged 25 to 40 with type 1 diabetes. The V gene is TRBV18, the J gene TRBJ2-3, with D hard to call. Input material: naive CD4+ T cells from blood. CDR3 nucleotides: TGTGCCAGCTCACCACCCTCAGCAGATACGCAGTATTTT. Its protein is CASSPPSADTQYF.